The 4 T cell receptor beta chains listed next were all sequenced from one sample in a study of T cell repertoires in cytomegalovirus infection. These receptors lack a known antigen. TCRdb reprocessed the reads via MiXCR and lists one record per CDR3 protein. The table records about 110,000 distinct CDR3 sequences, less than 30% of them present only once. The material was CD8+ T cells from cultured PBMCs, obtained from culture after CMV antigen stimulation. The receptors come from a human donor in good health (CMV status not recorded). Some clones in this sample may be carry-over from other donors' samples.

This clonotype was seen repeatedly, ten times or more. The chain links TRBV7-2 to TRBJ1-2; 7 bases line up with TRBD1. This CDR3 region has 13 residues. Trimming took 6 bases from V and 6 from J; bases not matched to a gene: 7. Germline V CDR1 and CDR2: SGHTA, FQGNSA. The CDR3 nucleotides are TGTGCCAGCAGTTCCGGGACAGTTAATGGCTACACCTTC. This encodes CASSSGTVNGYTF.

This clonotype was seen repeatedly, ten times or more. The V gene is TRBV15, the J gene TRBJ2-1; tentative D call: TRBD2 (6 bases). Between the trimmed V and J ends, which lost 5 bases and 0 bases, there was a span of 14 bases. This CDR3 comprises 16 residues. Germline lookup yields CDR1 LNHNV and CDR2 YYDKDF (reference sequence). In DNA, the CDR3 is TGTGCCACCAGCCCGACGGGACTTGACTCCTACAATGAGCAGTTCTTC. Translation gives CATSPTGLDSYNEQFF.

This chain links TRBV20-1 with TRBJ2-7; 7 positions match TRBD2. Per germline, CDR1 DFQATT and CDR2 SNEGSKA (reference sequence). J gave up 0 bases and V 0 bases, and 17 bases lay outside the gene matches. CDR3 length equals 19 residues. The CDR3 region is CSAREKLTAQSGISYEQYF. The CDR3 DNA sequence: TGCAGTGCTAGAGAAAAGCTGACAGCCCAAAGCGGGATCTCCTACGAGCAGTACTTC.

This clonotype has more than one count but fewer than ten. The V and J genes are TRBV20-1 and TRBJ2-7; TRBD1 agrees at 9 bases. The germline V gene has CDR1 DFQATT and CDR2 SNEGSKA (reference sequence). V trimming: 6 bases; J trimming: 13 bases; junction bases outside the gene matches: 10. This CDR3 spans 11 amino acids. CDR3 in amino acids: CSAGWDREIYF. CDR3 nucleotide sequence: TGCAGTGCGGGGTGGGACAGGGAAATATACTTC.